This TCR beta chain stems from a study of T cell repertoires in cytomegalovirus infection. Looking at the study overall: Recently identified HLA-C-restricted CMV epitopes were used, and well-studied HLA-B-restricted CMV epitopes were used as well.

Study observations and caveats: Ex vivo, HLA-C-restricted CMV-specific TCR beta clonotypes prevailed over the rest of the response.

TCRdb processed the reads anew with MiXCR; each CDR3 protein has one entry. Found here are about 70,000 distinct CDR3 sequences, around 20% of them singletons; the top ten hold approximately 61%. Trimming pared 2 bases from V and 2 bases from J, leaving 9 bases between. Germline V gene lookup returns CDR1 LNHNV and CDR2 YYDKDF (reference sequence). The CDR3 has 14 residues. On this clonotype itself: Its antigen is currently unknown.

The material sequenced was CD8+ T cells from cultured PBMCs, taken from culture after CMV antigen stimulation. The V and J genes are TRBV15 and TRBJ1-1, with no clear D. This receptor was identified in a human donor in good health (CMV status not recorded). Some clones in this sample may be carry-over from other donors' samples. CDR3 DNA: TGTGCCACCAGCAGACCGGGTACAAACACTGAAGCTTTCTTT. The encoded protein is CATSRPGTNTEAFF. Full variable domain (rest looked up from reference TRBV15 and TRBJ1-1): DAMVIQNPRYQVTQFGKPVTLSCSQTLNHNVMYWYQQKSSQAPKLLFHYYDKDFNNEADTPDNFQSRRPNTSFCFLDIRSPGLGDTAMYLCATSRPGTNTEAFFGQGTRLTVV.